The clone carrying this T cell receptor beta chain showed up many times. Its antigen remains unidentified. The data were taken from a study of T cell repertoires in cytomegalovirus infection. The wider study: It can be stated that public TCR beta signatures indicated CMV infection as well as a matching HLA type.

Trimming stripped 5 bases from V and 0 bases from J, with 23 bases between. Germline V gene sequence: CDR1 SEHNR, CDR2 FQNEAQ (reference sequence). CDR3 length: 19 amino acids. A single record per CDR3 protein comes from TCRdb applying MiXCR to the reads. The sample lists 350,000 to 450,000 distinct CDR3 sequences, 15% to 20% occurring once. Findings and caveats of the study: Summed frequency of public TCR beta families distinguished CMV carriers with the relevant HLA. Predominance within the ex vivo response was attributable to HLA-C-restricted CMV-specific TCR beta clonotypes.

V is TRBV7-9 and J is TRBJ2-4, with TRBD1 as a possible D gene (6 bases). This clonotype originated in a human donor in good health (CMV status not recorded). Some clones in this sample may be carry-over from other donors' samples. The sequencing input was PBMCs. CDR3 sequence reads: CASSPLGASLNLAKNIQYF. Here the CDR3 DNA reads TGTGCCAGCAGCCCTCTGGGGGCGTCACTGAACCTAGCCAAAAACATTCAGTACTTC.